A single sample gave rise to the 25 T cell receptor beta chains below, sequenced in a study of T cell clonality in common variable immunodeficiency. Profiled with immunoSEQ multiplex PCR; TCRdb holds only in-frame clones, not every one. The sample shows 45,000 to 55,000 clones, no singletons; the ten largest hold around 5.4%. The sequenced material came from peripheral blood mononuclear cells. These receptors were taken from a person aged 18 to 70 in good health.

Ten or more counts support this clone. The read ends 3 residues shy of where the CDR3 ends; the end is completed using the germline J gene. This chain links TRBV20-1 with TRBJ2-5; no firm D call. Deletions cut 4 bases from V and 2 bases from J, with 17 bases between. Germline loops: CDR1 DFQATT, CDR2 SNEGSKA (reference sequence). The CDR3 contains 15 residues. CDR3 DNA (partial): TGCAGTGCTAATCAATGGGCAGGTCATCAAGAGACC. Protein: CSANQWAGHQET. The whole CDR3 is CSANQWAGHQETQYF.

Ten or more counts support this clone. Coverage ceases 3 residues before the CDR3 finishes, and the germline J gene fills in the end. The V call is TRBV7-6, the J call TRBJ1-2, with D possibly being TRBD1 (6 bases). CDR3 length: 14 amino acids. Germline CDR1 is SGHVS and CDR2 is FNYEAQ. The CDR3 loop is CASRYDVPGAAYTF. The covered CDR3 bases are TGTGCCAGCAGATACGACGTCCCAGGGGCGGCC.

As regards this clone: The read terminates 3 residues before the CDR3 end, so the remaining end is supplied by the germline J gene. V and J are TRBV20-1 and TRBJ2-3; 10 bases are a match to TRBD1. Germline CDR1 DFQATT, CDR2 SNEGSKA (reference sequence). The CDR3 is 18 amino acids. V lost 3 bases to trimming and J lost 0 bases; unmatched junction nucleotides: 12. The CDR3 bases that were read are TGCAGTGCTAGTAGGGAGGGACAGGGGCTTTGGAGCACAGATACG. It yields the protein CSASREGQGLWSTDT. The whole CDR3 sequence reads CSASREGQGLWSTDTQYF.

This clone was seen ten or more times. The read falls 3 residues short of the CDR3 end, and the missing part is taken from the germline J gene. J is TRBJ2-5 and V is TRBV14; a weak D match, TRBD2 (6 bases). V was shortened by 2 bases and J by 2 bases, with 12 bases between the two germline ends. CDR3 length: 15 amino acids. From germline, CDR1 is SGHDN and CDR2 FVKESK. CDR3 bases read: TGTGCCAGCAGCCAACCCTCGGGGGATCAAGAGACC. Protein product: CASSQPSGDQET. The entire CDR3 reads CASSQPSGDQETQYF. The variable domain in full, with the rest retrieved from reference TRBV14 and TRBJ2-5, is EAGVTQFPSHSVIEKGQTVTLRCDPISGHDNLYWYRRVMGKEIKFLLHFVKESKQDESGMPNNRFLAERTGGTYSTLKVQPAELEDSGVYFCASSQPSGDQETQYFGPGTRLLVL.

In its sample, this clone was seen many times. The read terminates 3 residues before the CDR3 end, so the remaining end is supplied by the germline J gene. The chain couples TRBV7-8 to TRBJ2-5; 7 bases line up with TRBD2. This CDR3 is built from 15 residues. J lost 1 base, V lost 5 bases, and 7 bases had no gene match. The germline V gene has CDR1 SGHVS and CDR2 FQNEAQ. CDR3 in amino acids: CASSPGVAGQETQYF. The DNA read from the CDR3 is TGTGCCAGCAGCCCGGGGGTAGCGGGCCAAGAGACC.

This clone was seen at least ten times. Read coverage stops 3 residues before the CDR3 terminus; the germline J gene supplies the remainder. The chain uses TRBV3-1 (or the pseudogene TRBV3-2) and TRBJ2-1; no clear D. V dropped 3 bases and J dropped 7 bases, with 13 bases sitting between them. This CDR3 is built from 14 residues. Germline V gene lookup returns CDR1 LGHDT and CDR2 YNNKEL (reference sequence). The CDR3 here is CASSHLLGENEQFF. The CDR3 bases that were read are TGTGCCAGCAGCCACCTCCTAGGAGAGAATGAG.

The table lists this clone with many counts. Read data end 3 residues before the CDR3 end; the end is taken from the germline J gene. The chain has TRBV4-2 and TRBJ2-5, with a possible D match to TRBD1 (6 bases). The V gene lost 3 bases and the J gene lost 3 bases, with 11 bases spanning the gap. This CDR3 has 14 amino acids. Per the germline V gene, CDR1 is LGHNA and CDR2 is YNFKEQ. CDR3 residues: CASSQSGQKETQYF. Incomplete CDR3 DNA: TGTGCCAGCAGCCAGAGCGGACAGAAAGAGACC.

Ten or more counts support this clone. This chain's CDR3 is CSARDPGLAGGLYEQYF. CDR3 DNA, as far as it was read: TGCAGTGCTAGAGATCCGGGACTAGCGGGAGGTTTATACGAG. This chain joins TRBV20-1 and TRBJ2-7; 15 nucleotides line up with TRBD2. The read terminates 3 residues ahead of where the CDR3 ends, so the germline J gene completes it. The CDR3 length is 17 residues. J lost 4 bases, V lost 0 bases, and 7 bases had no gene match. Germline assignment: CDR1 DFQATT and CDR2 SNEGSKA (reference sequence).

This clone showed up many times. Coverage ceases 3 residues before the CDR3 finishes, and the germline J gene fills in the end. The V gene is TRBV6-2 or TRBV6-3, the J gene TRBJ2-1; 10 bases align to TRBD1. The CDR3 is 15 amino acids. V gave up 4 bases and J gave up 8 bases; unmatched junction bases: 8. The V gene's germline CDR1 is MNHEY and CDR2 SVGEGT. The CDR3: CASSFTGTGDDEQFF. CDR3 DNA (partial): TGTGCCAGCAGTTTTACCGGGACAGGGGACGATGAG.

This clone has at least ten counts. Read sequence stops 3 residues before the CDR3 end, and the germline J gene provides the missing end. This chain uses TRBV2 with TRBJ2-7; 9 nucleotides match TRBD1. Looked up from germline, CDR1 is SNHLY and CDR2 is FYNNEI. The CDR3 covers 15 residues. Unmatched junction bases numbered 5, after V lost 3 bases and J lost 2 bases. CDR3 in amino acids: CASSETGGRTYEQYF. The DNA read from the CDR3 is TGTGCCAGCAGTGAGACAGGGGGAAGGACCTACGAG.

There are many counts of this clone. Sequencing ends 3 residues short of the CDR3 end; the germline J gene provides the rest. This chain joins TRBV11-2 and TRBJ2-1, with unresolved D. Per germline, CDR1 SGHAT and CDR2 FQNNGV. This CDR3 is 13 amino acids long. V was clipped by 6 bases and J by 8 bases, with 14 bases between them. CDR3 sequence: CASSLGPWDEQFF. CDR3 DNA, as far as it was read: TGTGCCAGCAGTCTGGGCCCATGGGATGAG.

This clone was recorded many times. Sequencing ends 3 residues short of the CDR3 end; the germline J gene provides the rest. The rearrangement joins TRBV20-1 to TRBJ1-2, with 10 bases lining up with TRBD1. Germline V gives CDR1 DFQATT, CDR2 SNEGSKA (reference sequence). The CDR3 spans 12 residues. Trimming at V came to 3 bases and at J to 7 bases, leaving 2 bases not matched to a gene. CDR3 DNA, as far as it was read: TGCAGTGCTAGTCGGACAGGGGGTGGC. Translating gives CSASRTGGG. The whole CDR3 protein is CSASRTGGGYTF.

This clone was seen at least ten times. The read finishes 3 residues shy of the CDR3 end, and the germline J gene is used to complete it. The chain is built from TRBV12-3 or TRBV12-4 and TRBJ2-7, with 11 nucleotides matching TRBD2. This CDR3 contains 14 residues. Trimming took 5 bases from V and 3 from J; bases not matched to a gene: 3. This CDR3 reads CASSLTSGSYEQYF. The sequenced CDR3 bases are TGTGCCAGCAGTCTCACTAGCGGGAGCTACGAG.

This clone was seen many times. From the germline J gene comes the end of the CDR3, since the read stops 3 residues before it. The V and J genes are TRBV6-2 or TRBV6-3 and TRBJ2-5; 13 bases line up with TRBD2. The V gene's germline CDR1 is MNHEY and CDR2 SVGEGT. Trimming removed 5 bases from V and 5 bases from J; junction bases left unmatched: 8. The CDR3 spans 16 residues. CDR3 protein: CASSRWTSGSAETQYF. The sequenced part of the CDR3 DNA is TGTGCCAGCAGTCGCTGGACTAGCGGGAGCGCCGAGACC.

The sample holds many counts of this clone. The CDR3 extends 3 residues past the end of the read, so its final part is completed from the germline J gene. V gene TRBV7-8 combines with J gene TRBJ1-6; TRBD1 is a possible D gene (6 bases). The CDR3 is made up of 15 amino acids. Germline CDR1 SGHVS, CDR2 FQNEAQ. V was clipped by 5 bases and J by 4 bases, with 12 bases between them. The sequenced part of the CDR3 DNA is TGTGCCAGCAGCCGAGGACAGATTTATAATTCACCC. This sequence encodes CASSRGQIYNSP. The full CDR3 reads CASSRGQIYNSPLHF.

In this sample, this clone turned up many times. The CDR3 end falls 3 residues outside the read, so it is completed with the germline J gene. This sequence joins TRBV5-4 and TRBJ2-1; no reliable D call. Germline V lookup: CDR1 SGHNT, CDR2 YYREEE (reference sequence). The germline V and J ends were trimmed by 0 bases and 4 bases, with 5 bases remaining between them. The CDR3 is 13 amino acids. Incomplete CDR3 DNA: TGTGCCAGCAGCTTGGACGGGTACAATGAG. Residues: CASSLDGYNE. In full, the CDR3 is CASSLDGYNEQFF.

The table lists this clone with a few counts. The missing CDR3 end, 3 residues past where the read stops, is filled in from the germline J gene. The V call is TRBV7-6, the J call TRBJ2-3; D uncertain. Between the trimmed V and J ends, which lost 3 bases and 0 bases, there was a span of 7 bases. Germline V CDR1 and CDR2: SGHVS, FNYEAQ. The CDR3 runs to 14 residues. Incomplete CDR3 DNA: TGTGCCAGCAGCTTGCCGAGGAGCACAGATACG. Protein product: CASSLPRSTDT. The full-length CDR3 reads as CASSLPRSTDTQYF.

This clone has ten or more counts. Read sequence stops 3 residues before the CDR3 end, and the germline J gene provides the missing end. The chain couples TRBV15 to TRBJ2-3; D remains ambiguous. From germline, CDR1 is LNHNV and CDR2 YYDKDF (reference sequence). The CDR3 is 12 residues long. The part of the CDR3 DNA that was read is TGTGCCACCAGCAGAGACAGGTCCCCG. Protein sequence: CATSRDRSP. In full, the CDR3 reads CATSRDRSPQYF. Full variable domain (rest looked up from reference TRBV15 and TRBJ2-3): DAMVIQNPRYQVTQFGKPVTLSCSQTLNHNVMYWYQQKSSQAPKLLFHYYDKDFNNEADTPDNFQSRRPNTSFCFLDIRSPGLGDTAMYLCATSRDRSPQYFGPGTRLTVL.

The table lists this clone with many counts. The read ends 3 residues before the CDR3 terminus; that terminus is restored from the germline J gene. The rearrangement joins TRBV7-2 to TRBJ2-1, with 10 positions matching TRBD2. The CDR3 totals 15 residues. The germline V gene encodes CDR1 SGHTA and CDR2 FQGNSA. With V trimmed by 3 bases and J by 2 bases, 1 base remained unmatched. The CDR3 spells CASSFGLAAYNEQFF. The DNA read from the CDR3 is TGTGCCAGCAGCTTTGGACTAGCGGCCTACAATGAG.

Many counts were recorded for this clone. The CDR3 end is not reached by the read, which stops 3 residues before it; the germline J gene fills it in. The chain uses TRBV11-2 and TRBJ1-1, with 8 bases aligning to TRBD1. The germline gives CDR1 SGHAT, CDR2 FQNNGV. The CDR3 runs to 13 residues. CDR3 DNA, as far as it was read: TGTGCCAGCAGCTTAACAGGGGGAGGAGAA. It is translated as CASSLTGGGE. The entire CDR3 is CASSLTGGGEAFF.

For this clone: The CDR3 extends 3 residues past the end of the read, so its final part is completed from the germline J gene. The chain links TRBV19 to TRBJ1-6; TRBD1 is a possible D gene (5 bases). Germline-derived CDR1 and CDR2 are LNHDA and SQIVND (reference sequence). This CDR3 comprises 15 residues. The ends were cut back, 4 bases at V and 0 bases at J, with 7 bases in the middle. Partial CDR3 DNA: TGTGCCAGTAGTAGACAGAGCTCCTATAATTCACCC. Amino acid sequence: CASSRQSSYNSP. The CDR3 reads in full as CASSRQSSYNSPLHF.

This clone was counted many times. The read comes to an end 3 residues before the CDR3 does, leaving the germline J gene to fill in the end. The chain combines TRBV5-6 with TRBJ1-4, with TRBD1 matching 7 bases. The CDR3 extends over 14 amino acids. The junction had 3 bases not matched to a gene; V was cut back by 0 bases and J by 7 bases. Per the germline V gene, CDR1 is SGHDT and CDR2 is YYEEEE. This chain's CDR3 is CASSLGQGGEKLFF. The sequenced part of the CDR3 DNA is TGTGCCAGCAGCTTGGGACAGGGAGGTGAAAAA.

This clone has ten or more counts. The CDR3 DNA, read in part, is TGTGCCACCAGCAGAGTTCTGGCAGGGAGTGCTGAA. Its translation is CATSRVLAGSAE. The whole CDR3 sequence reads CATSRVLAGSAEAFF. V and J are TRBV15 and TRBJ1-1, with a possible D match to TRBD1 (5 bases). The sequence runs out 3 residues before the end of the CDR3; the remainder is reconstructed from the germline J gene. The CDR3 is made up of 15 amino acids. Deletions cut 1 base from V and 6 bases from J, with 15 bases between. CDR1 LNHNV and CDR2 YYDKDF come from the germline V gene (reference sequence).

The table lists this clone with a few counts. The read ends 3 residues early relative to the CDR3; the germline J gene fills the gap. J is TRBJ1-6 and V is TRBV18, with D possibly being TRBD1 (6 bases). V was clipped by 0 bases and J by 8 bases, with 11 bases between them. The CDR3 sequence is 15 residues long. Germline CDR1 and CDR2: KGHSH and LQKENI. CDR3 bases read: TGTGCCAGCTCACCACCGGGCTCAGGGGATTCACCC. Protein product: CASSPPGSGDSP. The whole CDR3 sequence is CASSPPGSGDSPLHF.

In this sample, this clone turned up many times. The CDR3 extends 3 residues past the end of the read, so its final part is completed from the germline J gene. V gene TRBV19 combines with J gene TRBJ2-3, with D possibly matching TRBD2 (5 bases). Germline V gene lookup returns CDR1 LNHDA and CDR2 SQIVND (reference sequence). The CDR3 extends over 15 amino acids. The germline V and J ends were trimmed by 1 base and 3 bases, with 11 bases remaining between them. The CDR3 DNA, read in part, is TGTGCCAGTAGTATAGCCCTAGCAGGTACAGATACG. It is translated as CASSIALAGTDT. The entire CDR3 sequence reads CASSIALAGTDTQYF.